These T cell receptor beta chains were read from a single sample in a study of blood T cell repertoires in COVID-19. TCRdb keeps only in-frame clones here, not all; method: immunoSEQ multiplex PCR. This table has under 300,000 clones, about 85% appearing once. Material for sequencing was peripheral blood. The receptors come from a man in his 60s who had recovered from COVID-19. Each CDR3 is given with its conserved first and last residue. A D gene is named only where the DNA matches it firmly. For some rows the clone size is stated as once, few or many, or as a class when expanded; others skip it.

>NA|TRBV12-3/TRBV12-4|TRBJ1-6|NA
CASSPGNNSPLHF
TGTGCCAGCAGTCCGGGGAATAATTCACCCCTCCACTTT
>NA|TRBV28|TRBJ1-1|NA
CASITTGKAEAFF
TGTGCCAGCATTACGACAGGTAAGGCTGAAGCTTTCTTT
>NA|TRBV28|TRBJ1-1|TRBD1
CASSFRLDRGGVNTEAFF
TGTGCCAGCAGTTTCCGGCTGGACAGGGGGGGTGTGAACACTGAAGCTTTCTTT
>once|TRBV30|TRBJ2-6|NA
CAWSAKDRNSGANVLTF
TGTGCCTGGAGTGCCAAAGACAGGAACTCTGGGGCCAACGTCCTGACTTTC
>NA|TRBV3-1/TRBV3-2|TRBJ1-4|NA
CASSISDAGSEKLFF
TGTGCCAGCAGCATTTCGGACGCGGGTAGTGAAAAACTGTTTTTT
>NA|TRBV7-9|TRBJ1-4|TRBD1
CASSPQGANEKLFF
TGTGCCAGCAGCCCTCAGGGGGCTAATGAAAAACTGTTTTTT
>NA|TRBV24-1|TRBJ1-2|TRBD1
CATSDAGTANYGYTF
TGTGCCACCAGTGACGCCGGGACAGCTAACTATGGCTACACCTTC
>NA|TRBV7-8|TRBJ1-1|TRBD1
CASSLATGGYTEAFF
TGTGCCAGCAGCTTGGCGACAGGGGGCTACACTGAAGCTTTCTTT
>NA|TRBV10-1|TRBJ2-3|TRBD2
CASSESGGGTDTQYF
TGCGCCAGCAGTGAGTCGGGCGGGGGGACAGATACGCAGTATTTT
>NA|TRBV7-8|TRBJ2-3|TRBD2
CASSLVAGGSTDTQYF
TGTGCCAGCAGCTTAGTGGCGGGGGGAAGCACAGATACGCAGTATTTT
>NA|TRBV25-1|TRBJ2-7|NA
CASSESLGGSYEQYF
TGTGCCAGCAGTGAATCCCTCGGGGGCTCCTACGAGCAGTACTTC
>NA|TRBV24-1|TRBJ2-2|NA
CATSYRGNGELFF
TGTGCCACCAGTTATCGGGGGAACGGGGAGCTGTTTTTT
>NA|TRBV13|TRBJ2-3|TRBD2
CASSSPGLVGGGSTDTQYF
TGTGCCAGCAGCTCCCCCGGACTAGTTGGTGGGGGTAGCACAGATACGCAGTATTTT
>NA|TRBV19|TRBJ1-3|NA
CASSRGHMAGNTIYF
TGTGCCAGTAGTAGGGGGCACATGGCCGGAAACACCATATATTTT
>NA|TRBV5-6|TRBJ2-1|TRBD2
CASSLLAGGAYNEQFF
TGTGCCAGCAGCTTACTAGCGGGGGGCGCCTACAATGAGCAGTTCTTC
>many|TRBV6-1|TRBJ1-5|NA
CASSESRNQPQHF
TGTGCCAGCAGTGAGAGTCGCAATCAGCCCCAGCATTTT
>once|TRBV4-1|TRBJ2-2|TRBD2
CASSLLNGGARTGELFF
TGCGCCAGCAGCCTTTTGAACGGGGGGGCCCGAACCGGGGAGCTGTTTTTT
>NA|TRBV28|TRBJ1-5|TRBD1
CASKAGGHQPQHF
TGTGCCAGCAAGGCAGGGGGCCATCAGCCCCAGCATTTT
>NA|TRBV2|TRBJ1-1|NA
CASSRVRPGLLAPEAFF
TGTGCCAGCTCCCGGGTTAGGCCGGGACTCTTAGCCCCTGAAGCTTTCTTT
>NA|TRBV5-4|TRBJ2-1|TRBD2
CASSRAGGLDEQFF
TGTGCCTCTAGCAGAGCGGGGGGGCTGGATGAGCAGTTCTTC
>NA|TRBV4-1|TRBJ2-2|TRBD2
CASSQRLAGAYTGELFF
TGCGCCAGCAGCCAAAGACTAGCGGGAGCCTACACCGGGGAGCTGTTTTTT
>NA|TRBV9|TRBJ2-1|TRBD2
CASSQMPSGGAHEQFF
TGTGCCAGCAGCCAAATGCCAAGCGGGGGGGCCCATGAGCAGTTCTTC
>NA|TRBV7-6|TRBJ2-5|NA
CASSLSGLGGETQYF
TGTGCCAGCAGCCTCAGCGGACTGGGGGGAGAGACCCAGTACTTC